The present entry profiles one TCR beta chain with its context. The data derive from a study of blood T cell repertoires in COVID-19. This table comes from immunoSEQ multiplex PCR, and its TCRdb copy is limited to in-frame clones, with some not included. The profile shows approximately 260,000 clones, just under 90% of them singletons. The J segment lost 4 bases and the V segment lost 3 bases, leaving 9 bases of the junction unmatched. This CDR3 is built from 14 residues. From germline, CDR1 is GTSNPN and CDR2 SVGIG (reference sequence). The V call is TRBV30, the J call TRBJ2-7; 7 positions match TRBD1. This TCR derives from a woman aged 55 to 70 who had recovered from COVID-19. The specimen sequenced was PBMCs or T cells enriched from blood (not recorded which). The DNA of the CDR3 is TGTGCCTGGAGATCAGGGGGTAAGGGGTACGAGCAGTACTTC. Protein sequence: CAWRSGGKGYEQYF.